The 14 T cell receptor beta chains below all came from one sample that was sequenced in a study of T-cell reconstitution after alpha-beta-depleted transplantation in children. Unique molecular identifiers were incorporated when the TCRbeta library was constructed. TCRdb reprocessed the PCR reads with MiXCR, giving one entry per CDR3 protein. Of approximately 270,000 distinct CDR3 sequences listed, approximately 24% were seen once; the top ten hold around 4.8%. Sequenced here: PBMCs, mostly from graft donor cells, sampled 360 days after TCRalphabeta/CD19-depleted stem cell transplant. The source is a female patient between 2 and 15 years old who had a stem cell transplant for congenital amegakaryocytic thrombocytopenia, so the T cells may come from the graft donor.

There are a few counts of this clonotype. The rearrangement uses TRBV20-1 and TRBJ2-1; D is perhaps TRBD2 (5 bases). This CDR3 is built from 16 residues. Trimming pared 0 bases from V and 7 bases from J, leaving 19 bases between. Germline assignment: CDR1 DFQATT and CDR2 SNEGSKA (reference sequence). The CDR3 here is CSARDFWAGTGNEQFF. Here the CDR3 DNA reads TGCAGTGCTAGAGATTTTTGGGCAGGTACGGGAAATGAGCAGTTCTTC.

CDR3 nucleotides: TGCGCCAGCAGCCAACCTCTGAACAGGGGCCGATCTGGCTACACCTTC. Translation: CASSQPLNRGRSGYTF. The chain employs TRBV4-1 and TRBJ1-2; TRBD1 agrees at 7 bases. This CDR3 is 16 amino acids long. Germline V gene data show CDR1 as MGHRA and CDR2 as YSYEKL. Trimming cost V 2 bases and J 7 bases; bases outside gene matches: 13.

This clonotype was detected a few times. V gene TRBV7-9 combines with J gene TRBJ2-5; possibly TRBD2 for D (6 bases). The CDR3 totals 13 residues. V lost 5 bases to trimming and J lost 4 bases, with 11 bases between them. In germline, CDR1 is SEHNR, CDR2 FQNEAQ (reference sequence). The CDR3 region has the DNA TGTGCCAGCAGCCTGGCGGGGTCAGAGACCCAGTACTTC. It encodes CASSLAGSETQYF.

The CDR3 DNA reads as TGTGCCAGCAGCTTCTTCGTAGCAGATACGCAGTATTTT. Encoded protein: CASSFFVADTQYF. This chain joins TRBV7-9 and TRBJ2-3; D not resolved. The CDR3 has 13 residues. Germline lookup yields CDR1 SEHNR and CDR2 FQNEAQ (reference sequence). V gave up 3 bases and J gave up 4 bases, with 8 bases separating them.

This clonotype was observed a few times. V is TRBV5-1 and J is TRBJ2-1, with TRBD2 as a possible D gene (6 bases). There are 13 residues in the CDR3. Germline V gives CDR1 SGHRS, CDR2 YFSETQ. V shed 2 bases and J shed 7 bases, with 10 bases lying between them. The CDR3 coding sequence is TGCGCCAGCAGCTTAGAGACTAGTAATGAGCAGTTCTTC. Translation gives CASSLETSNEQFF.

The chain couples TRBV28 to TRBJ2-7; D perhaps matches TRBD2 (5 bases). Per germline, CDR1 MDHEN and CDR2 SYDVKM. This CDR3 has 13 amino acids. V was pared by 3 bases and J by 4 bases, with 10 bases between. The DNA for the CDR3 is TGTGCCAGCAGTTTGGCCGGGGATTACGAGCAGTACTTC. Translation gives CASSLAGDYEQYF.

This clonotype was observed a few times. V usage is TRBV12-3 or TRBV12-4 and J usage is TRBJ2-5, with D hard to call. CDR3 length: 13 amino acids. V gave up 4 bases and J gave up 1 base, with 7 bases separating them. The CDR3 DNA reads TGTGCCAGCAGTTCTCGGCTCCAAGAGACCCAGTACTTC. This sequence encodes CASSSRLQETQYF.

This clonotype was seen more than once but under ten times. This chain uses TRBV29-1 with TRBJ1-4, with D tentatively TRBD1 (6 bases). Per the germline V gene, CDR1 is SQVTM and CDR2 is ANQGSEA. The CDR3 consists of 15 residues. The ends were cut back, 0 bases at V and 8 bases at J, with 16 bases in the middle. The CDR3 spells CSVEDLTGLGEKLFF. CDR3 coding DNA: TGCAGCGTTGAAGATCTCACAGGGTTGGGGGAAAAACTGTTTTTT. Complete variable domain (other parts from reference TRBV29-1 and TRBJ1-4): SAVISQKPSRDICQRGTSLTIQCQVDSQVTMMFWYRQQPGQSLTLIATANQGSEATYESGFVIDKFPISRPNLTFSTLTVSNMSPEDSSIYLCSVEDLTGLGEKLFFGSGTQLSVL.

This chain uses TRBV7-9 with TRBJ2-6; D is ambiguous. The CDR3 totals 14 residues. CDR1 and CDR2 (germline): SEHNR, FQNEAQ (reference sequence). V was clipped by 3 bases and J by 3 bases, with 6 bases between them. The CDR3 DNA reads as TGTGCCAGCAGCTTTTGGGATGGGGCCAACGTCCTGACTTTC. This encodes CASSFWDGANVLTF.

This clonotype was found many times. The chain links TRBV4-1 to TRBJ2-1; D is undetermined. The germline gives CDR1 MGHRA, CDR2 YSYEKL. The ends were cut back, 3 bases at V and 6 bases at J, with 18 bases in the middle. This CDR3 has 16 amino acids. CDR3 region: CASSHPLTSSVNEQFF. The CDR3 nucleotides are TGCGCCAGCAGCCACCCCCTCACGAGTTCGGTCAATGAGCAGTTCTTC.

The table lists this clonotype with a few counts. V usage is TRBV4-2 and J usage is TRBJ2-1; 10 bases map to TRBD2. The CDR3 covers 17 residues. Germline assignment: CDR1 LGHNA and CDR2 YNFKEQ. The V segment lost 0 bases and the J segment 4 bases; nucleotides outside the gene matches: 6. Written as DNA, the CDR3 is TGTGCCAGCAGCCAAGAATCAGGGACTAGCGCATACAATGAGCAGTTCTTC. Its translation is CASSQESGTSAYNEQFF.

This clonotype came up a few times. The chain couples TRBV4-2 to TRBJ1-1, with D unresolved. The germline V gene has CDR1 LGHNA and CDR2 YNFKEQ. V was clipped by 3 bases and J by 0 bases, with 8 bases between them. CDR3 length: 14 amino acids. The CDR3 coding sequence is TGTGCCAGCAGCCAGGATCTTATGAACACTGAAGCTTTCTTT. This encodes CASSQDLMNTEAFF.

This clonotype was picked up a small number of times. The chain carries TRBV6-2 or TRBV6-3 and TRBJ1-4; weak D call: TRBD1 (5 bases). The V end was cut by 3 bases, the J end by 0 bases, with 11 bases between. CDR3 length: 16 amino acids. Germline CDR1 and CDR2: MNHEY and SVGEGT. The CDR3 DNA reads as TGTGCCAGCAGTTATCGTGCGGGGGCAACTAATGAAAAACTGTTTTTT. Amino acids: CASSYRAGATNEKLFF.

This clonotype was detected ten times or more. The chain is built from TRBV20-1 and TRBJ2-3; tentatively, D is TRBD2 (7 bases). The V gene lost 3 bases and the J gene lost 2 bases, with 15 bases spanning the gap. Germline CDR1 and CDR2: DFQATT and SNEGSKA (reference sequence). The CDR3 loop spans 15 amino acids. The CDR3 nucleotides read TGCAGTGCTAGCGGGGGGCCAGGGCCCACAGATACGCAGTATTTT. Amino acid sequence: CSASGGPGPTDTQYF.